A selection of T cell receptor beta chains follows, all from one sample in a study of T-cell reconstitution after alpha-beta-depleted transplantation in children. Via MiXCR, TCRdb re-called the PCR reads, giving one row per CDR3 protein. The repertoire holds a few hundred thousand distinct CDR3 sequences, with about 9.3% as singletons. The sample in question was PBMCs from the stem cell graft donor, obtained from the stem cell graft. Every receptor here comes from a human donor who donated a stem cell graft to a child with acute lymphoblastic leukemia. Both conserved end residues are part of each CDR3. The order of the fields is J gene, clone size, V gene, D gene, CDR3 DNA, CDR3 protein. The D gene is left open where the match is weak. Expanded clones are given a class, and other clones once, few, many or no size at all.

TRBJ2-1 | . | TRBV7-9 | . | TGTGCCAGCAGCCCCATCACGGGATCTTACAATGAGCAGTTCTTC | CASSPITGSYNEQFF
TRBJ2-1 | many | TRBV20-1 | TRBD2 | TGCAGTGCCCACTGGACTAGAAATGAGCAGTTCTTC | CSAHWTRNEQFF
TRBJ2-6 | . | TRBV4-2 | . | TGTGCCAGCAGCCAGGCAGGCGGGGTCTCTGGGGCCAACGTCCTGACTTTC | CASSQAGGVSGANVLTF
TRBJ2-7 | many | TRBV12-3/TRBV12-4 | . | TGTGCCAGCAGTTATGCCGGGGCCTACGAGCAGTACTTC | CASSYAGAYEQYF
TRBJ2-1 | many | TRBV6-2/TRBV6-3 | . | TGTGCCAGCACCCCTTCGGGGGAGAGCACCTACAATGAGCAGTTCTTC | CASTPSGESTYNEQFF
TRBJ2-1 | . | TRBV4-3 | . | TGCGCCAGCAGCCAAGGGCTAGCGCTCTCCTACAATGAGCAGTTCTTC | CASSQGLALSYNEQFF
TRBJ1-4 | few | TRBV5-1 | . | TGCGCCAGCAGCTTGCCGTTCGGGGAAGAAAAACTGTTTTTT | CASSLPFGEEKLFF
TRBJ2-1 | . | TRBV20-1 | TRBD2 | TGCAGTGCTGCGGGGCGGGAGGGCAGTCATGAGCAGTTCTTC | CSAAGREGSHEQFF
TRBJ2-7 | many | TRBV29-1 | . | TGCAGCGGGGTAGGCAGGGGCTCCTACGAGCAGTACTTC | CSGVGRGSYEQYF
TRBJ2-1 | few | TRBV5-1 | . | TGCGCCAGCAGAGAGTACTACAATGAGCAGTTCTTC | CASREYYNEQFF
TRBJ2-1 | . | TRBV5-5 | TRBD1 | TGTGCCAGCAGAGATGAAGGGACAGGGGGCTGGCATGAGCAGTTCTTC | CASRDEGTGGWHEQFF
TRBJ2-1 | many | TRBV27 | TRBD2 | TGTGCCAGCAGTACTAGCGGGAGAGGGGGCTCCTACAATGAGCAGTTCTTC | CASSTSGRGGSYNEQFF
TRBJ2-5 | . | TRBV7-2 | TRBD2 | TGTGCCAGCAGCTCGGGACTAGCGGGAGAGGAGGGAGAGACCCAGTACTTC | CASSSGLAGEEGETQYF
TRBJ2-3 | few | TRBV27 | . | TGTGCCAGCAGCTCGTTTATCCGTAGGGGTACAGATACGCAGTATTTT | CASSSFIRRGTDTQYF
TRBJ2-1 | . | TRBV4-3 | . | TGCGCCAGCAGCCAAGAATGGAGCGATGAGCAGTTCTTC | CASSQEWSDEQFF
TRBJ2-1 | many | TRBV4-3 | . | TGCGCCAGCAGCCAAGACAGGACCCGGGGCAATGAGCAGTTCTTC | CASSQDRTRGNEQFF
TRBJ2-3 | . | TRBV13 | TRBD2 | TGTGCCAGCAGCCCAGCGGGAGGTAGCACAGATACGCAGTATTTT | CASSPAGGSTDTQYF
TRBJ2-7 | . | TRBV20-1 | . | TGCAGTGCTAGAGGTGATCCCCGACGGGCCTACGAGCAGTACTTC | CSARGDPRRAYEQYF
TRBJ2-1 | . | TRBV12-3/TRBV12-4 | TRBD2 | TGTGCCAGCAGTTTATGGCTAGCGGTCTACAATGAGCAGTTCTTC | CASSLWLAVYNEQFF
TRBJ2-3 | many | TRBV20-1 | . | TGCAGTGCTAGCAGGGGGGGGAGAGATACGCAGTATTTT | CSASRGGRDTQYF
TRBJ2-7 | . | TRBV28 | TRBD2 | TGTGCCAGCAGTACCCCTAGCGGGATTGAGCAGTACTTC | CASSTPSGIEQYF
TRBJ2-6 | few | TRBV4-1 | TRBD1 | TGCGCCAGCAGCCAAGAAGGGGGCCGGTGGTCTGGGGCCAACGTCCTGACTTTC | CASSQEGGRWSGANVLTF
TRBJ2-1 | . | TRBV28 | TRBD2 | TGTGCCAGCACCCCGAGCGGGAGCTCCTACAATGAGCAGTTCTTC | CASTPSGSSYNEQFF
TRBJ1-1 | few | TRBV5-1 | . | TGCGCCAGCAGCTTGGACCCGGGGACGAACACTGAAGCTTTCTTT | CASSLDPGTNTEAFF
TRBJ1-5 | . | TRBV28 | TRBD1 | TGTGCCAGCAGATATGTGGGACAGGGGCCCCAGCATTTT | CASRYVGQGPQHF
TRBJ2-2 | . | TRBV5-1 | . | TGCGCCACCACCAGGAGTGGGAACACCGGGGAGCTGTTTTTT | CATTRSGNTGELFF
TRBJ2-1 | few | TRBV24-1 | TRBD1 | TGTGCCACCAGTGATGGGGACAGGGGCAATGAGCAGTTCTTC | CATSDGDRGNEQFF
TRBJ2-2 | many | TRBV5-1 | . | TGCGCCAGCAGCTCAGGTTTATCGGAGACCGGGGAGCTGTTTTTT | CASSSGLSETGELFF
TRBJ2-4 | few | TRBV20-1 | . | TGCAGTGCTAGAGCCCCAGGTAGCGGCAAAAACATTCAGTACTTC | CSARAPGSGKNIQYF
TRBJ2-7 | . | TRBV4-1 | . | TGCGCCAGCAGCCAAGAGGGGTCGGAACCAACACTATACGAGCAGTACTTC | CASSQEGSEPTLYEQYF
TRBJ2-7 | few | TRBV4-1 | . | TGCGCCAGCAGCCAAGAGAGTTTAGGGTACGAGCAGTACTTC | CASSQESLGYEQYF
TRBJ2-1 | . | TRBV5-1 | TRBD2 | TGCGCCAGCAGCCCGGGAATAGCGGGAGTCTACAATGAGCAGTTCTTC | CASSPGIAGVYNEQFF
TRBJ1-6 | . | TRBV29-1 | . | TGCAGCGTTGAAGATACAGGGATCTGTAATTCACCCCTCCACTTT | CSVEDTGICNSPLHF
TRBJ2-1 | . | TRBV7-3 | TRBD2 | TGTGCCAGCAGCTTAGTGAGGACTAGCGTGAGCAATGAGCAGTTCTTC | CASSLVRTSVSNEQFF
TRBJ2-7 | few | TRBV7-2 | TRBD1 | TGTGCCAGCAGCTTAGATCTCGGGACAGTCTACGAGCAGTACTTC | CASSLDLGTVYEQYF
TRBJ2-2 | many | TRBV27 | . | TGTGCCAGCAGCCCACTAGCAATTGGGTCCACCGGGGAGCTGTTTTTT | CASSPLAIGSTGELFF
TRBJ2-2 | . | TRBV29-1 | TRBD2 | TGCAGCGTTATCGCGACTAGCGGGGACACCGGGGAGCTGTTTTTT | CSVIATSGDTGELFF
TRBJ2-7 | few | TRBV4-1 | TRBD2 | TGCGCCAGCAGCCAAGATCCAGCGGGGGGGATCTCCTACGAGCAGTACTTC | CASSQDPAGGISYEQYF
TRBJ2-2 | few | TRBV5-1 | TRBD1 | TGCGCCAGCAGCTTGGCGATACAGGGGAGTTTGGGCACCGGGGAGCTGTTTTTT | CASSLAIQGSLGTGELFF
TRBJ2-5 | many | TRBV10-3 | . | TGTGCCATCAGCACCTCCCGGATGGGTGAGACCCAGTACTTC | CAISTSRMGETQYF